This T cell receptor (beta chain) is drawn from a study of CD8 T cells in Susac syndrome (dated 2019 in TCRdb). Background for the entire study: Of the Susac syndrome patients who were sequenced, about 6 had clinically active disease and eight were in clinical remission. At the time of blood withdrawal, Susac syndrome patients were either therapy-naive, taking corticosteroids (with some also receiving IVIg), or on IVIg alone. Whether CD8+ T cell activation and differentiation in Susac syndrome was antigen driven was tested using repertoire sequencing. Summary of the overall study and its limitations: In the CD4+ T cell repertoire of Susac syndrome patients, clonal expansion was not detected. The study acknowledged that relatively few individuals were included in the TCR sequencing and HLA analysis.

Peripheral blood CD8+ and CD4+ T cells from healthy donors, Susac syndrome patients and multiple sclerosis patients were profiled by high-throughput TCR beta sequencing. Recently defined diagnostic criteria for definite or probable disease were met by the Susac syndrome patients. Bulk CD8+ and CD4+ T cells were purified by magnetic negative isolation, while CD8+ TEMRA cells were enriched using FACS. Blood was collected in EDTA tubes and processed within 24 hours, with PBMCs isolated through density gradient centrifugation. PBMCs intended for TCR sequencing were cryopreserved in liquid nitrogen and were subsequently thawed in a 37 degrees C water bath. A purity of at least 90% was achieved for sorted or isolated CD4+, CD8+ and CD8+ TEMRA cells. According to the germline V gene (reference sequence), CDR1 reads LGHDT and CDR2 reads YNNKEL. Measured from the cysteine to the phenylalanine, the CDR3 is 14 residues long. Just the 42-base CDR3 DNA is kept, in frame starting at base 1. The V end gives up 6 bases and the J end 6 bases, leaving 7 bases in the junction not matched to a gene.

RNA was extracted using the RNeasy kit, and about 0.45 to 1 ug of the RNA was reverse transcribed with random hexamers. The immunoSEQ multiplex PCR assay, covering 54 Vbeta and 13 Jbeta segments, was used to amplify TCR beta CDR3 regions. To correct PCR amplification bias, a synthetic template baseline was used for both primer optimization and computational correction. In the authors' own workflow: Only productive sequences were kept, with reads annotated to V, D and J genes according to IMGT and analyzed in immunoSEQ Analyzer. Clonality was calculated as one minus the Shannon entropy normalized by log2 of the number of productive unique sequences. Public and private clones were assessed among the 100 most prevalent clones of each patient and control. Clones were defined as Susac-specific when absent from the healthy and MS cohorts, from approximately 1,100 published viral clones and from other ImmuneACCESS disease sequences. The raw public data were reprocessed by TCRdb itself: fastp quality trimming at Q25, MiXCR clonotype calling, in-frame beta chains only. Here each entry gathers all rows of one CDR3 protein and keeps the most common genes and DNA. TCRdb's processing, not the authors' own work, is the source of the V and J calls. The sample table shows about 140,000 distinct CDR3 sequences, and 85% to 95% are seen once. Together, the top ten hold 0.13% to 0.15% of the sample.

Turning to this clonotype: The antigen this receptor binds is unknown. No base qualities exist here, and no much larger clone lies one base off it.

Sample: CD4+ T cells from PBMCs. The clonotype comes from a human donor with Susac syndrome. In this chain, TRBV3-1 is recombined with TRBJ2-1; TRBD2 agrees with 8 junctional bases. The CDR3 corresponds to CASSDSGRSNEQFF. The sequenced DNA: TGTGCCAGCAGTGACAGCGGGAGAAGCAATGAGCAGTTCTTC.